These 21 T cell receptor beta chains share one sample of origin, sequenced in a study of T cell responses to AZD1222 COVID-19 vaccine. Assay used: immunoSEQ multiplex PCR; TCRdb lists only in-frame clones, some missing. The sample consists of around 150,000 clones, roughly 92% of them appearing once. The sample was peripheral blood, taken 28 days after the second AZD1222 dose. All receptors derive from an adult who received the AZD1222 COVID-19 vaccine.

This chain links TRBV20-1 with TRBJ2-3; 9 nucleotides agree with TRBD2. The CDR3 spans 15 residues. Unmatched junction bases numbered 5, after V lost 3 bases and J lost 1 base. CDR1 is DFQATT and CDR2 is SNEGSKA in the germline V gene (reference sequence). The CDR3 nucleotides are TGCAGTGCTAGTATTCCTAGCGGGGGCACAGATACGCAGTATTTT. Amino acid sequence: CSASIPSGGTDTQYF.

The chain is built from TRBV7-8 and TRBJ2-7, with D maybe TRBD1 (6 bases). Germline CDR1 is SGHVS and CDR2 is FQNEAQ. V shed 8 bases and J shed 3 bases, with 17 bases lying between them. The length of the CDR3 is 14 residues. CDR3: CASLPNEGVYEQYF. CDR3 nucleotide sequence: TGTGCCAGCTTGCCGAACGAGGGGGTCTACGAGCAGTACTTC.

V is TRBV19 and J is TRBJ2-1; D possibly corresponds to TRBD2 (5 bases). Germline CDR1 reads LNHDA; CDR2 reads SQIVND (reference sequence). V dropped 9 bases and J dropped 6 bases, with 9 bases sitting between them. The CDR3 runs 11 residues. For the CDR3, the DNA is TGTGCCAGCGGGGAAGGCAATGAGCAGTTCTTC. Translating gives CASGEGNEQFF.

This clone occurred once. The chain is built from TRBV3-1 (or the pseudogene TRBV3-2) and TRBJ2-3, with D possibly matching TRBD1 (6 bases). Germline V lookup: CDR1 LGHDT, CDR2 YNNKEL (reference sequence). The germline V and J ends were trimmed by 4 bases and 3 bases, with 8 bases remaining between them. The CDR3 is 13 residues long. CDR3 sequence (DNA): TGTGCCAGCAGCCGCAGGGGAACAGATACGCAGTATTTT. Translation gives CASSRRGTDTQYF.

In DNA, the CDR3 is TGTGCCAGCAGTTACGAGGGCTTGGGGAAGACCCAGTACTTC. As protein: CASSYEGLGKTQYF. The chain combines TRBV6-2 or TRBV6-3 with TRBJ2-5, with D perhaps TRBD2 (5 bases). The CDR3 loop spans 14 amino acids. V gave up 2 bases and J gave up 6 bases, with 13 bases separating them. Looked up from germline, CDR1 is MNHEY and CDR2 is SVGEGT.

V is TRBV5-1 and J is TRBJ1-1, with unresolved D. Per the germline V gene, CDR1 is SGHRS and CDR2 is YFSETQ. V lost 5 bases, J lost 3 bases, and 14 bases lay in between. This CDR3 comprises 14 residues. The CDR3 DNA reads TGCGCCAGCAGGCGCCCCGACACGTACACTGAAGCTTTCTTT. It specifies CASRRPDTYTEAFF. The full variable domain, in which reference TRBV5-1 and TRBJ1-1 provide the parts outside the CDR3, is KAGVTQTPRYLIKTRGQQVTLSCSPISGHRSVSWYQQTPGQGLQFLFEYFSETQRNKGNFPGRFSGRQFSNSRSEMNVSTLELGDSALYLCASRRPDTYTEAFFGQGTRLTVV.

V usage is TRBV28 and J usage is TRBJ1-2, with 9 bases lining up with TRBD1. CDR1 is MDHEN and CDR2 is SYDVKM in the germline V gene. There are 15 residues in the CDR3. With 8 bases clipped from V and 2 bases from J, the junction kept 9 bases outside the gene matches. CDR3 amino acids: CASGGQGQENYGYTF. Written as DNA, the CDR3 is TGTGCCAGCGGGGGACAGGGACAGGAGAACTATGGCTACACCTTC.

The chain recombines TRBV7-9 with TRBJ2-7; 10 bases align to TRBD2. This CDR3 has 15 amino acids. Trimming removed 5 bases from V and 4 bases from J; junction bases left unmatched: 8. Germline V gene sequence: CDR1 SEHNR, CDR2 FQNEAQ (reference sequence). The CDR3 sequence: CASSTLAGGGYEQYF. CDR3 bases: TGTGCCAGCAGCACTTTAGCGGGGGGCGGATACGAGCAGTACTTC.

This clone was seen a single time. This chain connects TRBV28 to TRBJ1-2; 8 bases align to TRBD1. From germline, CDR1 is MDHEN and CDR2 SYDVKM. V lost 5 bases, J lost 8 bases, and 4 bases stayed unmatched. The CDR3 has 12 amino acids. CDR3 bases: TGTGCCAGCAGTCTGCGACAGGGGGGCTACACCTTC. Amino acids: CASSLRQGGYTF.

This clone was counted between two and nine times. CDR3 sequence reads: CASSKALWRKGVGGYTF. CDR3 DNA sequence: TGTGCCAGCAGCAAAGCGCTTTGGAGGAAGGGGGTGGGAGGCTACACCTTC. The chain employs TRBV21-1 and TRBJ1-2; TRBD1, the table's D call, lacks a check against the DNA. TRBV21-1 is flagged as a pseudogene. The CDR3 contains 17 residues.

With respect to this clone: Other DNA sequences within the sample encode an identical CDR3. V gene TRBV18 combines with J gene TRBJ1-5; 9 bases align to TRBD1. V lost 3 bases, J lost 4 bases, and 1 base stayed unmatched. This CDR3 comprises 14 residues. Germline values: CDR1 KGHSH, CDR2 LQKENI. The CDR3 DNA reads TGTGCCAGCTCACCGGGACAGGGTAATCAGCCCCAGCATTTT. It yields the protein CASSPGQGNQPQHF.

The rearrangement joins TRBV7-3 to TRBJ2-3; maybe TRBD1 (5 bases). V was cut by 4 bases and J by 0 bases, with 11 bases left in between. The CDR3 has 15 amino acids. CDR1 and CDR2 (germline): SGHTA, FQGTGA. CDR3 DNA: TGTGCCAGCAGCTCCCAAGGGGTTAGCACAGATACGCAGTATTTT. Its translation: CASSSQGVSTDTQYF. Supplemented by reference TRBV7-3 and TRBJ2-3, the full variable domain reads GAGVSQTPSNKVTEKGKYVELRCDPISGHTALYWYRQSLGQGPEFLIYFQGTGAADDSGLPNDRFFAVRPEGSVSTLKIQRTERGDSAVYLCASSSQGVSTDTQYFGPGTRLTVL.

The CDR3: CASSEGLAGGQETQYF. The CDR3 nucleotides are TGTGCCAGCAGCGAAGGACTAGCGGGAGGCCAAGAGACCCAGTACTTC. The chain recombines TRBV7-2 with TRBJ2-5; 14 bases are shared with TRBD2. The germline V gene encodes CDR1 SGHTA and CDR2 FQGNSA. This CDR3 spans 16 amino acids. V shed 5 bases and J 1 base; nucleotides not matched to a gene: 3.

Comments on this clone: Other DNA sequences from this sample encode an identical CDR3 as well. The chain is built from TRBV25-1 and TRBJ1-5; D is undetermined. The germline CDR1 and CDR2 sequences are MGHDK and SYGVNS. The CDR3 sequence is 14 residues long. The V gene lost 0 bases and the J gene lost 2 bases, with 5 bases spanning the gap. CDR3 DNA sequence: TGTGCCAGCAGTGAATATGGGGGCAATCAGCCCCAGCATTTT. Translation gives CASSEYGGNQPQHF.

This clone has a single count. The chain joins TRBV5-4 to TRBJ1-4; D is possibly TRBD1 (5 bases). Germline loops: CDR1 SGHNT, CDR2 YYREEE (reference sequence). V dropped 4 bases and J dropped 3 bases, with 13 bases sitting between them. The CDR3 is made up of 15 amino acids. CDR3 DNA: TGTGCCAGCAGCCTCGGGGGTGCTGCTAATGAAAAACTGTTTTTT. Its protein is CASSLGGAANEKLFF.

The chain joins TRBV7-8 to TRBJ1-2; no reliable D call. Trimming removed 5 bases from V and 3 bases from J, with 7 bases in between. This CDR3 is built from 12 residues. Germline CDR1 is SGHVS and CDR2 is FQNEAQ. The CDR3 DNA reads as TGTGCCAGCAGCGCAAAAGACTATGGCTACACCTTC. Residues: CASSAKDYGYTF.

The chain couples TRBV11-2 to TRBJ1-4; perhaps TRBD1 as D (6 bases). Germline V gives CDR1 SGHAT, CDR2 FQNNGV. CDR3 size: 18 residues. V gave up 1 base and J gave up 5 bases, with 20 bases separating them. This CDR3 reads CASSLGRGAGKENEKLFF. CDR3 sequence (DNA): TGTGCCAGCAGCTTAGGGAGGGGGGCCGGAAAAGAAAATGAAAAACTGTTTTTT.

The V gene is TRBV19, the J gene TRBJ1-1; D is unclear. Germline CDR1 reads LNHDA; CDR2 reads SQIVND (reference sequence). The V end was cut by 6 bases, the J end by 2 bases, with 16 bases between. This CDR3 has 15 residues. The CDR3 nucleotides read TGTGCCAGTAGCCTACTCGATTATGGCAACACTGAAGCTTTCTTT. Its protein is CASSLLDYGNTEAFF. The full variable domain, completed using reference TRBV19 and TRBJ1-1, is DGGITQSPKYLFRKEGQNVTLSCEQNLNHDAMYWYRQDPGQGLRLIYYSQIVNDFQKGDIAEGYSVSREKKESFPLTVTSAQKNPTAFYLCASSLLDYGNTEAFFGQGTRLTVV.

The chain is built from TRBV19 and TRBJ1-2; TRBD1 aligns across 8 bases. V gave up 7 bases and J gave up 2 bases; unmatched junction bases: 9. The length of the CDR3 is 15 residues. Germline V gene sequence: CDR1 LNHDA, CDR2 SQIVND (reference sequence). The chain's CDR3 is CASTLGQDRNYGYTF. The CDR3 DNA follows: TGTGCCAGTACCCTGGGACAGGACCGAAACTATGGCTACACCTTC.

The genes are TRBV15 and TRBJ2-1; TRBD2 matches at 7 bases. Germline CDR1 LNHNV, CDR2 YYDKDF (reference sequence). The V gene end was trimmed by 5 bases and the J gene end by 8 bases; junction bases not matched to a gene: 6. This CDR3 is 13 amino acids long. CDR3 bases: TGTGCCACCAGCGTGGGGGACTATCATGAGCAGTTCTTC. Its protein product is CATSVGDYHEQFF.

The genes are TRBV7-2 and TRBJ2-5; 7 bases are shared with TRBD2. CDR1 SGHTA and CDR2 FQGNSA come from the germline V gene. J was trimmed by 2 bases and V by 4 bases; bases with no gene match: 7. This CDR3 is 15 amino acids long. CDR3 DNA: TGTGCCAGCAGCTCCTTTAGCGGGCGGCAAGAGACCCAGTACTTC. Protein: CASSSFSGRQETQYF. The variable domain in full, with the rest retrieved from reference TRBV7-2 and TRBJ2-5, is GAGVSQSPSNKVTEKGKDVELRCDPISGHTALYWYRQSLGQGLEFLIYFQGNSAPDKSGLPSDRFSAERTGGSVSTLTIQRTQQEDSAVYLCASSSFSGRQETQYFGPGTRLLVL.